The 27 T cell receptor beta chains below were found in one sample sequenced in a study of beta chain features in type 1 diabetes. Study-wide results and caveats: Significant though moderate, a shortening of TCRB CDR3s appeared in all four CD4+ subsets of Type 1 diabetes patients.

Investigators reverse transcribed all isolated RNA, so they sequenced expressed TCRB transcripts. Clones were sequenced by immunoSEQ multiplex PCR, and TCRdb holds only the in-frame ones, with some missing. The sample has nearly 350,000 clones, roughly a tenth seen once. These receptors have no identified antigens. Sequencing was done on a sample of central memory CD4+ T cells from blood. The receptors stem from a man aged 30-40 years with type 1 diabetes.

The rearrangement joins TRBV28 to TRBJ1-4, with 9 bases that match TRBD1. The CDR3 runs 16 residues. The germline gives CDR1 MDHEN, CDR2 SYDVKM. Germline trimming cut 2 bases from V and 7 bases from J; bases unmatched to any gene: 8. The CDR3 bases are TGTGCCAGCAGTTTACCAGACAGGGGGTTTGCTGAAAAACTGTTTTTT. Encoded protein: CASSLPDRGFAEKLFF. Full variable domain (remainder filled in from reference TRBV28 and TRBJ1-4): DVKVTQSSRYLVKRTGEKVFLECVQDMDHENMFWYRQDPGLGLRLIYFSYDVKMKEKGDIPEGYSVSREKKERFSLILESASTNQTSMYLCASSLPDRGFAEKLFFGSGTQLSVL.

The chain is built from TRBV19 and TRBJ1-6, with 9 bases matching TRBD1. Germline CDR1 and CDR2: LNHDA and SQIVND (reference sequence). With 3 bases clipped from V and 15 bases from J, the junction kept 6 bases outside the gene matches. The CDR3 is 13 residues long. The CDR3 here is CASSIGTGLLLHF. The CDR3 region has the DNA TGTGCCAGTAGTATCGGGACAGGGCTTCTCCTCCACTTT.

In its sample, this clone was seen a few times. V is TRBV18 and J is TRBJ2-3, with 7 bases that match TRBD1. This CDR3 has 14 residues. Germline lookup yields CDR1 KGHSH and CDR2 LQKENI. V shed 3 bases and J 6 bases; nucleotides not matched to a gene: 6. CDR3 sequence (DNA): TGTGCCAGCTCACCCGGGACAGAAGGGGATACGCAGTATTTT. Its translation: CASSPGTEGDTQYF. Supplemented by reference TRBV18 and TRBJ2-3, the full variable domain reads NAGVMQNPRHLVRRRGQEARLRCSPMKGHSHVYWYRQLPEEGLKFMVYLQKENIIDESGMPKERFSAEFPKEGPSILRIQQVVRGDSAAYFCASSPGTEGDTQYFGPGTRLTVL.

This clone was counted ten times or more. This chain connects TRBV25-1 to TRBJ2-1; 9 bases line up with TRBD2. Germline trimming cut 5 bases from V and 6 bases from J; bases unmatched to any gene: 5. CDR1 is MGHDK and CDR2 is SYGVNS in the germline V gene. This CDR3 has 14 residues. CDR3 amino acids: CASSNQRGANEQFF. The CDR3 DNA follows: TGTGCCAGCAGTAACCAGCGGGGGGCCAATGAGCAGTTCTTC.

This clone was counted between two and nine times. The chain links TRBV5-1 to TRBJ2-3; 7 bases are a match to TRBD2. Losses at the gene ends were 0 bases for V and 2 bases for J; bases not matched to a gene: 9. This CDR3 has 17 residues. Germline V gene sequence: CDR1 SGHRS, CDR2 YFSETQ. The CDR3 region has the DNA TGCGCCAGCAGCTTGGCCGGGCGGGGGTCCAACACAGATACGCAGTATTTT. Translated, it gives CASSLAGRGSNTDTQYF. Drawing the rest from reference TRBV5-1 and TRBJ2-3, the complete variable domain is KAGVTQTPRYLIKTRGQQVTLSCSPISGHRSVSWYQQTPGQGLQFLFEYFSETQRNKGNFPGRFSGRQFSNSRSEMNVSTLELGDSALYLCASSLAGRGSNTDTQYFGPGTRLTVL.

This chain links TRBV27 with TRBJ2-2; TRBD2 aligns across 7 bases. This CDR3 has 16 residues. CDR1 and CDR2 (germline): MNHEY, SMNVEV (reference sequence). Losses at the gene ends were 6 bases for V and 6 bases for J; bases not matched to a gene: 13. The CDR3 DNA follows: TGTGCCAGCAGCCCCGTTGGAGGCGGGGGACCCGGGGAGCTGTTTTTT. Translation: CASSPVGGGGPGELFF.

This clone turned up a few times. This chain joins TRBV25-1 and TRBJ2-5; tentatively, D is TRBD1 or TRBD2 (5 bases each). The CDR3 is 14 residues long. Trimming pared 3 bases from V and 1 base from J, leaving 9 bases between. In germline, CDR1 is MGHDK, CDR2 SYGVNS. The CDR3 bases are TGTGCCAGCAGTGATCGGGGCCTCCAAGAGACCCAGTACTTC. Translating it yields CASSDRGLQETQYF.

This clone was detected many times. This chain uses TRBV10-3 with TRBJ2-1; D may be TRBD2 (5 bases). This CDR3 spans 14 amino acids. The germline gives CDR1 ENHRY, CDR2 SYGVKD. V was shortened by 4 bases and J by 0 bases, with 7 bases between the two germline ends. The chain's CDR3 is CAISGRDSYNEQFF. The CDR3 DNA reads TGTGCCATCAGTGGCCGGGACTCCTACAATGAGCAGTTCTTC.

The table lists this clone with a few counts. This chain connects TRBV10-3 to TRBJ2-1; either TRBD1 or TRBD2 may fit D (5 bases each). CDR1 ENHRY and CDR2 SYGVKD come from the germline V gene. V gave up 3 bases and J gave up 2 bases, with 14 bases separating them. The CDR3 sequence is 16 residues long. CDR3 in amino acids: CAISDQIGDPYNEQFF. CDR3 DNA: TGTGCCATCAGTGATCAAATCGGGGACCCCTACAATGAGCAGTTCTTC.

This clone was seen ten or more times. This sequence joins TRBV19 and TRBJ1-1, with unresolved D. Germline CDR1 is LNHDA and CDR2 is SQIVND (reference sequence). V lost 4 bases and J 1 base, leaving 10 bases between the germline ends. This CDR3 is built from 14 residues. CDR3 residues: CASSSYPGNTEAFF. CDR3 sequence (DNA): TGTGCCAGTAGTAGTTATCCTGGGAACACTGAAGCTTTCTTT.

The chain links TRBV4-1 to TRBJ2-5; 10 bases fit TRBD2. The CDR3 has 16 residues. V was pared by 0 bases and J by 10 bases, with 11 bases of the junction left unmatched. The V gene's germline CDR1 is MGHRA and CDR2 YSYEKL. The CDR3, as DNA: TGCGCCAGCAGCCAAGAGATAGCGGGGGGACCATGGAGCCAGTACTTC. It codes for CASSQEIAGGPWSQYF.

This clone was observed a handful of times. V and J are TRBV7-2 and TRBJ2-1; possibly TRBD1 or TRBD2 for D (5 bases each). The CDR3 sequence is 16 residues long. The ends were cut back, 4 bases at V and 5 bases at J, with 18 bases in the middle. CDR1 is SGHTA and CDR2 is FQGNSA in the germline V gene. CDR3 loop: CASSSEFGASNNEQFF. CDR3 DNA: TGTGCCAGCAGCTCTGAATTCGGGGCGAGCAACAATGAGCAGTTCTTC. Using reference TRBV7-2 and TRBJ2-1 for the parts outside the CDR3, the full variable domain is GAGVSQSPSNKVTEKGKDVELRCDPISGHTALYWYRQSLGQGLEFLIYFQGNSAPDKSGLPSDRFSAERTGGSVSTLTIQRTQQEDSAVYLCASSSEFGASNNEQFFGPGTRLTVL.

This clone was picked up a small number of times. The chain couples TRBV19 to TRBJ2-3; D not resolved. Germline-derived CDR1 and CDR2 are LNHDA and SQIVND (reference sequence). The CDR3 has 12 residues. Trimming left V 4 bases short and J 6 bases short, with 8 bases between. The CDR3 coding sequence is TGTGCCAGTAGTACAACATGGGATACGCAGTATTTT. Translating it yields CASSTTWDTQYF. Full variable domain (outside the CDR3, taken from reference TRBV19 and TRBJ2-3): DGGITQSPKYLFRKEGQNVTLSCEQNLNHDAMYWYRQDPGQGLRLIYYSQIVNDFQKGDIAEGYSVSREKKESFPLTVTSAQKNPTAFYLCASSTTWDTQYFGPGTRLTVL.

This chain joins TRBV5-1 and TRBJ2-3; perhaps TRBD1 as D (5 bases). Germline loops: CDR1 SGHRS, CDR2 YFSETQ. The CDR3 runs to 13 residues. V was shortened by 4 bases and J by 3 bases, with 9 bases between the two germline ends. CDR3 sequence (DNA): TGCGCCAGCAGCCTTACAGGTACAGATACGCAGTATTTT. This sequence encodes CASSLTGTDTQYF.

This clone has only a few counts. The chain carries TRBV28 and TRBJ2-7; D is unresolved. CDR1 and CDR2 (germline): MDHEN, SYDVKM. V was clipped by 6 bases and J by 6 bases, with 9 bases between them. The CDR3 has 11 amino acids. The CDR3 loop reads CASSRNREQYF. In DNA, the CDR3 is TGTGCCAGCAGCCGCAACCGCGAGCAGTACTTC.

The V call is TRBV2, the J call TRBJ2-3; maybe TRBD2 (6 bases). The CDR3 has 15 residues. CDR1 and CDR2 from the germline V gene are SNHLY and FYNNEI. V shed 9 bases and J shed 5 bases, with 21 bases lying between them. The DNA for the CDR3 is TGTGCCAGGGCTAATGGCGGGGTTGGTGGAGATACGCAGTATTTT. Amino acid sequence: CARANGGVGGDTQYF.

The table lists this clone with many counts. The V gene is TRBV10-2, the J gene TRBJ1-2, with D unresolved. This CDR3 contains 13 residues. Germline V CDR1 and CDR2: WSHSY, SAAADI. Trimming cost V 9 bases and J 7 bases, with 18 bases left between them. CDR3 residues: CASKTLAVGGYTF. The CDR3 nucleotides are TGCGCCAGTAAGACGCTGGCGGTAGGTGGCTACACCTTC.

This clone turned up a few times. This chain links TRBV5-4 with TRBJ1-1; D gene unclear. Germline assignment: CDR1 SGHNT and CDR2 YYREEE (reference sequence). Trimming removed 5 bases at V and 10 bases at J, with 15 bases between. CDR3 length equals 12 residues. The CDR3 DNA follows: TGTGCCAGCAGTGACATTACCGGGGTAGCTTTCTTT. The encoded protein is CASSDITGVAFF.

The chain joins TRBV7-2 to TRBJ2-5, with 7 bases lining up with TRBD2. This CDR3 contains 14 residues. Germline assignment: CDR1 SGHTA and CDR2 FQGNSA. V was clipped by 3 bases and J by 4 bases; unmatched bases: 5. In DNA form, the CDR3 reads TGTGCCAGCAGCTTCCAGGGAGGGCGAGAGACCCAGTACTTC. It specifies CASSFQGGRETQYF.

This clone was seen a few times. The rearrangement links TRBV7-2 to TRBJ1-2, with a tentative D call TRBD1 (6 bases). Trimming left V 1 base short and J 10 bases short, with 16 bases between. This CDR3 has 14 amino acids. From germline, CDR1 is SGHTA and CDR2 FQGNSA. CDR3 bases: TGTGCCAGCAGCTTAGACCCCGGGACACTTTTCTACACCTTC. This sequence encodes CASSLDPGTLFYTF. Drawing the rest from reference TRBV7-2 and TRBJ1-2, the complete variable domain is GAGVSQSPSNKVTEKGKDVELRCDPISGHTALYWYRQSLGQGLEFLIYFQGNSAPDKSGLPSDRFSAERTGGSVSTLTIQRTQQEDSAVYLCASSLDPGTLFYTFGSGTRLTVV.

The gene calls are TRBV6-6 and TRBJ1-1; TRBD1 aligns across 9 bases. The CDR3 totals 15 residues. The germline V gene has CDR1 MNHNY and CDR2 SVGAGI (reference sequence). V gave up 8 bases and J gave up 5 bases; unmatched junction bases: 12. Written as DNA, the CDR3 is TGTGCCAGCGCCGAGAACAGGGGGCGCGGGACTGAAGCTTTCTTT. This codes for CASAENRGRGTEAFF.

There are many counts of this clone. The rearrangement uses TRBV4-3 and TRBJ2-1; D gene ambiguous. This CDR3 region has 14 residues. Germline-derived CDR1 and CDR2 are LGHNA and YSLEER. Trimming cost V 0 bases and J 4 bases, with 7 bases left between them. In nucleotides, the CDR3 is TGCGCCAGCAGCCAAGATGGGTATTACAATGAGCAGTTCTTC. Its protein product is CASSQDGYYNEQFF.

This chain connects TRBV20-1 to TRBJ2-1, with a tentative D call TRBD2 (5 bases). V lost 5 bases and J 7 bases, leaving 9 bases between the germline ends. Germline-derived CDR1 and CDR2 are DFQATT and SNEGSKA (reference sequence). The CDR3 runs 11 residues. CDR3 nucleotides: TGCAGTGCTTCGCGGGTGAATGAGCAGTTCTTC. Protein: CSASRVNEQFF.

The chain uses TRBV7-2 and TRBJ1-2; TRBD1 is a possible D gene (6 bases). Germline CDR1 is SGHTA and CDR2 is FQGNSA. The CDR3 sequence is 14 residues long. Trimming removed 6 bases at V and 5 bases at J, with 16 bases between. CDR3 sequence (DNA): TGTGCCAGCAGACCGGGGGGCGCCCAATATGGCTACACCTTC. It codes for CASRPGGAQYGYTF.

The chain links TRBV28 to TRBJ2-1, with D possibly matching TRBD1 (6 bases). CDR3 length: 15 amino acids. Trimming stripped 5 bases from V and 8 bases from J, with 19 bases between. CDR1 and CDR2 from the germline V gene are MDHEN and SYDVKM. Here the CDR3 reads CASSATGSGRYEQFF. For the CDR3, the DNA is TGTGCCAGCAGTGCCACAGGGTCAGGGCGCTATGAGCAGTTCTTC.

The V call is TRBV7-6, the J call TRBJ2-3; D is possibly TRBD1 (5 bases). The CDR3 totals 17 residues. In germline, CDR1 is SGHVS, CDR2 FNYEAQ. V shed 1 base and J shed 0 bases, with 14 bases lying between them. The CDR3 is CASSLVGADSSTDTQYF. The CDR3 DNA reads TGTGCCAGCAGCTTAGTTGGGGCCGACTCTAGCACAGATACGCAGTATTTT.

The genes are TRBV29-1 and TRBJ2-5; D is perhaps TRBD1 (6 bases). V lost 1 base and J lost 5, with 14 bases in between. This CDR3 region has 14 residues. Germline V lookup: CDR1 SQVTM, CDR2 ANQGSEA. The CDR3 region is CSVEAAGVGETQYF. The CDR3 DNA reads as TGCAGCGTTGAAGCGGCAGGGGTCGGGGAGACCCAGTACTTC.